This is a list of T cell receptor beta chains from one sample in a study of blood T cell repertoires in COVID-19. The table came from immunoSEQ multiplex PCR; TCRdb's copy has only in-frame clones and leaves some out. The sample gives 200,000 to 250,000 clones, approximately 80% of which show up once; 3.5% to 4.5% is in the top ten. Sequenced input: PBMCs or T cells enriched from blood (not recorded which). All receptors come from a man under 40 with acute COVID-19. Both conserved end residues are trimmed from each CDR3. The order of the fields is D gene, J gene, V gene, CDR3 protein. A D gene is named only where the DNA matches it firmly.

D gene: .
J gene: TRBJ2-7
V gene: TRBV30
CDR3 protein: AWRSEFVGSYEQY

D gene: TRBD1
J gene: TRBJ1-2
V gene: TRBV10-3
CDR3 protein: AISESIIGGGYGYT

D gene: TRBD1
J gene: TRBJ1-2
V gene: TRBV5-6
CDR3 protein: ASSSLTDRAYGYT

D gene: .
J gene: TRBJ1-3
V gene: TRBV12-5
CDR3 protein: ASGPPGTLGNTIY

D gene: .
J gene: TRBJ2-7
V gene: TRBV12-3/TRBV12-4
CDR3 protein: ASSPLQGQQY

D gene: TRBD1
J gene: TRBJ2-6
V gene: TRBV5-4
CDR3 protein: ASSPQTGAGANVLT

D gene: TRBD2
J gene: TRBJ2-2
V gene: TRBV19
CDR3 protein: ASRKDPGLAGGHGELF

D gene: .
J gene: TRBJ2-7
V gene: TRBV5-1
CDR3 protein: ASSLAPGNYEQY

D gene: TRBD1
J gene: TRBJ1-2
V gene: TRBV28
CDR3 protein: ASSSVGQTTYGYT

D gene: TRBD1
J gene: TRBJ2-5
V gene: TRBV5-6
CDR3 protein: ASSLAGTGVETQY

D gene: .
J gene: TRBJ2-5
V gene: TRBV7-9
CDR3 protein: ASSPGFLPGQETQY

D gene: .
J gene: TRBJ1-5
V gene: TRBV19
CDR3 protein: ASSDTPNQPQH

D gene: TRBD2
J gene: TRBJ2-1
V gene: TRBV28
CDR3 protein: ASSSSGGNNEQF

D gene: .
J gene: TRBJ1-3
V gene: TRBV7-6
CDR3 protein: ASSLISNSGNTIY

D gene: .
J gene: TRBJ1-2
V gene: TRBV5-1
CDR3 protein: ASSLYGGDYGYT

D gene: TRBD1
J gene: TRBJ1-6
V gene: TRBV10-1
CDR3 protein: ATQGAVNSPLH

D gene: .
J gene: TRBJ1-6
V gene: TRBV9
CDR3 protein: ASSVRTGGDNSPLH

D gene: .
J gene: TRBJ1-5
V gene: TRBV29-1
CDR3 protein: SVVPQTPSNQPQH

D gene: .
J gene: TRBJ2-2
V gene: TRBV6-1
CDR3 protein: ASSESRAGELF

D gene: TRBD1
J gene: TRBJ1-4
V gene: TRBV30
CDR3 protein: AWKPGTGVGNEKLF

D gene: .
J gene: TRBJ1-6
V gene: TRBV28
CDR3 protein: ASVRSGYNSPLH

D gene: .
J gene: TRBJ2-7
V gene: TRBV19
CDR3 protein: AHTGWGFRNEQY

D gene: TRBD1
J gene: TRBJ2-5
V gene: TRBV19
CDR3 protein: ASSIRTGKETQY

D gene: .
J gene: TRBJ2-2
V gene: TRBV6-5
CDR3 protein: ASSYFRYTGELF

D gene: .
J gene: TRBJ2-7
V gene: TRBV5-4
CDR3 protein: ASSPGQLNYEQY